The rows below give T cell receptor beta chains drawn from one sample of a study of a mutant IDH1 vaccine in newly diagnosed glioma. No antigens are known for them. Clones were sequenced by immunoSEQ multiplex PCR, and TCRdb holds only the in-frame ones, with some missing. Here the sample spans about 21,000 clones, around nine tenths being singletons. The sequences come from PBMCs, collected from a glioma patient whose treatment included an IDH1 peptide vaccine. Receptors were obtained from a woman aged 40 to 49 with glioma. Each CDR3 is given with its conserved first and last residue. The D gene is left open where the match is weak. Size values are once, few and many counts, or a class for expanded clones, and some rows have none.

size | J | D | V | CDR3 | DNA
- | TRBJ1-5 | - | TRBV4-1 | CASSMTGSSAQPQHF | TGCGCCAGCAGCATGACAGGAAGTAGTGCTCAGCCCCAGCATTTT
once | TRBJ1-2 | TRBD1 | TRBV5-1 | CASSFITGGAGGYTF | TGCGCCAGCAGCTTCATTACAGGGGGCGCGGGCGGCTACACCTTC
- | TRBJ1-2 | - | TRBV5-4 | CASSLEVPLGPYGYTF | TGTGCCAGCAGCTTGGAGGTACCGCTCGGGCCCTATGGCTACACCTTC
- | TRBJ2-7 | - | TRBV30 | CAWSRPRDSVHYEQYF | TGTGCCTGGAGTCGACCCCGGGACTCGGTACATTACGAGCAGTACTTC
- | TRBJ1-4 | TRBD1 | TRBV30 | CAWSSDRGTEKLFF | TGTGCCTGGAGCTCAGACAGGGGGACTGAAAAACTGTTTTTT
- | TRBJ1-1 | TRBD1 | TRBV29-1 | CSVQQGSGTEAFF | TGCAGCGTCCAACAGGGGTCGGGGACTGAAGCTTTCTTT
- | TRBJ2-1 | - | TRBV5-1 | CASSLVSHPKFNNEQFF | TGCGCCAGCAGCTTGGTCTCACACCCAAAGTTTAACAATGAGCAGTTCTTC
once | TRBJ1-6 | - | TRBV25-1 | CASSADLRSPLHF | TGTGCCAGCAGTGCGGACCTGAGGTCACCCCTCCACTTT
- | TRBJ1-5 | - | TRBV19 | CASSTAVEGRSNQPQHF | TGTGCCAGTAGTACCGCCGTAGAAGGTAGAAGCAATCAGCCCCAGCATTTT
- | TRBJ2-7 | - | TRBV18 | CASSFTGPPPDEQYF | TGTGCCAGCTCCTTTACGGGTCCCCCACCAGACGAGCAGTACTTC
- | TRBJ1-5 | - | TRBV29-1 | CSGPDSCNQPQHF | TGCAGCGGACCGGACAGTTGCAATCAGCCCCAGCATTTT
- | TRBJ1-1 | TRBD1 | TRBV29-1 | CSVVISRDREAFF | TGCAGCGTTGTCATTTCCCGGGACAGAGAAGCTTTCTTT
once | TRBJ2-2 | - | TRBV4-2 | CASLDREVTGELFF | TGTGCCAGCCTAGACAGGGAGGTAACCGGGGAGCTGTTTTTT
- | TRBJ2-7 | - | TRBV9 | CASSSGGAGEQYF | TGTGCCAGCAGCTCCGGCGGGGCGGGCGAGCAGTACTTC
- | TRBJ2-1 | - | TRBV6-6 | CASSWMVNEQFF | TGTGCCAGCTCCTGGATGGTCAATGAGCAGTTCTTC
- | TRBJ2-7 | - | TRBV1 | CTSSQDIQGVNEQYF | TGCACCAGCAGCCAAGATATCCAGGGGGTGAACGAGCAGTACTTC
- | TRBJ1-2 | TRBD1 | TRBV6-1 | CASSGKEGALPKIYGYTF | TGTGCCAGCAGTGGAAAGGAGGGGGCCCTACCGAAAATATATGGCTACACCTTC
- | TRBJ2-7 | - | TRBV5-1 | CASSSAAVPNYEQYF | TGCGCCAGCAGCTCAGCCGCGGTCCCTAACTACGAGCAGTACTTC
- | TRBJ2-1 | - | TRBV13 | CASRRTAYNEQFF | TGTGCCAGCAGACGGACAGCCTACAATGAGCAGTTCTTC
once | TRBJ1-1 | - | TRBV25-1 | CASSEYGGRVTEAFF | TGTGCCAGCAGTGAATACGGGGGGCGAGTCACTGAAGCTTTCTTT
- | TRBJ2-7 | - | TRBV5-1 | CASSQAGSYEQYF | TGCGCCAGCAGCCAAGCCGGTTCCTACGAGCAGTACTTC
- | TRBJ2-5 | - | TRBV29-1 | CSVGSTKETQYF | TGCAGCGTCGGCAGCACTAAAGAGACCCAGTACTTC
- | TRBJ1-4 | - | TRBV29-1 | CSVGAAYEKLFF | TGCAGCGTTGGAGCGGCCTACGAAAAACTGTTTTTT
- | TRBJ2-3 | TRBD1 | TRBV10-3 | CAISGGQGRITDTQYF | TGTGCCATCAGTGGGGGACAGGGGCGGATCACAGATACGCAGTATTTT
- | TRBJ1-2 | - | TRBV6-5 | CASSYSWGGGYTF | TGTGCCAGCAGTTACTCGTGGGGCGGCGGCTACACCTTC
few | TRBJ1-2 | - | TRBV15 | CATSIDSYGYTF | TGTGCCACCAGCATCGACAGCTATGGCTACACCTTC
- | TRBJ1-1 | - | TRBV4-1 | CASSQDRGHNTEAFF | TGCGCCAGCAGCCAAGACAGGGGCCATAACACTGAAGCTTTCTTT
- | TRBJ1-6 | - | TRBV7-2 | CASSLWASSSPLHF | TGTGCCAGCAGCTTGTGGGCCAGCTCTTCACCCCTCCACTTT
- | TRBJ1-5 | - | TRBV5-1 | CASSPTGLAQPQHF | TGCGCCAGCTCCCCAACAGGGCTTGCTCAGCCCCAGCATTTT
- | TRBJ2-2 | - | TRBV7-9 | CASSLFWETGELFF | TGTGCCAGCAGCTTGTTTTGGGAAACCGGGGAGCTGTTTTTT
- | TRBJ1-1 | TRBD1 | TRBV6-5 | CASSYLGGMKTEAFF | TGTGCCAGCAGTTACTTAGGGGGCATGAAAACTGAAGCTTTCTTT
- | TRBJ1-1 | - | TRBV5-1 | CASKMDGLNTEAFF | TGCGCCAGCAAAATGGACGGATTGAACACTGAAGCTTTCTTT
- | TRBJ2-7 | TRBD1 | TRBV4-1 | CASSLLTGGHEQYF | TGCGCCAGCAGCCTCCTCACAGGGGGCCACGAGCAGTACTTC